These 23 T cell receptor beta chains were sequenced from one sample in a study of T cells in Graves' hyperthyroidism and ophthalmopathy (dated by TCRdb to between 2019 and 2020). The method was multiplex PCR. The instrument given in TCRdb is Illumina HiSeq 2000. Amplification of TCR beta CDR3 regions was carried out from RNA transcripts. The TCR CDR3 was subjected to a first round of RT-PCR using the HTBI primer set and the Qiagen OneStep RT-PCR kit. TCRdb passed the public sequencing reads through fastp at Q25 and MiXCR, retaining productive beta sequences. CDR3 protein duplicates are merged, each entry listing the most common genes and DNA. In all, the sample holds 250,000 to 300,000 distinct CDR3 sequences, and around 13% of those were seen once. Together, the top ten hold 7.9% of the sample. What was sequenced was blood. The receptor source for this set is a woman aged 40-49 years with Graves' hyperthyroidism.

This clonotype was seen ten or more times. This chain uses TRBV12-3 or TRBV12-4 with TRBJ2-2, with unresolved D. V lost 5 bases, J lost 3 bases, and 10 bases lay in between. The CDR3 loop spans 14 amino acids. CDR3 DNA: TGTGCCAGCAGTCAGTTTAGAGACACCGGGGAGCTGTTTTTT. It codes for CASSQFRDTGELFF.

This clonotype has a count of ten or more. This rearrangement joins TRBV6-2 or TRBV6-3 to TRBJ1-5; a possible D gene is TRBD1 (6 bases). Per germline, CDR1 MNHEY and CDR2 SVGEGT. The CDR3 loop spans 13 amino acids. V dropped 6 bases and J dropped 6 bases, with 12 bases sitting between them. In nucleotides, the CDR3 is TGTGCCAGCAGACAGGGTGATGGTCAGCCCCAGCATTTT. Amino acid sequence: CASRQGDGQPQHF.

This clonotype turned up a few times. The chain links TRBV28 to TRBJ1-1; D gene unclear. This CDR3 spans 13 amino acids. Between the trimmed V and J ends, which lost 10 bases and 3 bases, there was a span of 15 bases. The germline CDR1 and CDR2 sequences are MDHEN and SYDVKM. CDR3 amino acids: CATIWRLDTEAFF. The CDR3 nucleotides read TGTGCCACGATCTGGAGGCTGGACACTGAAGCTTTCTTT.

There are many counts of this clonotype. The chain combines TRBV27 with TRBJ2-3, with TRBD2 matching over 11 bases. This CDR3 region has 15 residues. With V trimmed by 6 bases and J by 3 bases, 5 bases remained unmatched. Germline values: CDR1 MNHEY, CDR2 SMNVEV (reference sequence). CDR3 amino acids: CASRLAGEDTDTQYF. The CDR3 region has the DNA TGTGCCAGCAGACTAGCGGGAGAGGATACAGATACGCAGTATTTT.

This clonotype was detected many times. This chain's CDR3 is CASSWDIGEQYF. The DNA for the CDR3 is TGTGCCAGCAGTTGGGATATTGGCGAGCAGTACTTC. The rearrangement links TRBV12-3 or TRBV12-4 to TRBJ2-7; D remains unclear. V was shortened by 4 bases and J by 6 bases, with 10 bases between the two germline ends. CDR3 length: 12 residues.

This clonotype was observed at least ten times. The V gene is TRBV18, the J gene TRBJ2-7; a weak D match, TRBD2 (6 bases). The CDR3 loop spans 12 amino acids. V lost 3 bases to trimming and J lost 6 bases, with 9 bases between them. Germline CDR1 KGHSH, CDR2 LQKENI. The CDR3 bases are TGTGCCAGCTCACCGCGGGGCTTCGAGCAGTACTTC. Translation: CASSPRGFEQYF.

This clonotype was observed many times. The chain carries TRBV28 and TRBJ2-2; possibly TRBD1 for D (6 bases). V lost 6 bases to trimming and J lost 4 bases, with 15 bases between them. The germline V gene encodes CDR1 MDHEN and CDR2 SYDVKM. The CDR3 length is 15 residues. CDR3 sequence reads: CASSLTGRGTGELFF. Here the CDR3 DNA reads TGTGCCAGCAGCTTAACAGGGCGCGGCACCGGGGAGCTGTTTTTT.

This clonotype was seen only a few times. The V call is TRBV9, the J call TRBJ2-4; 7 nucleotides match TRBD2. Germline trimming cut 4 bases from V and 6 bases from J; bases unmatched to any gene: 4. Germline-derived CDR1 and CDR2 are SGDLS and YYNGEE. The CDR3 has 13 residues. The CDR3 region has the DNA TGTGCCAGCAGCTCCCCGGGGGGAAACATTCAGTACTTC. Amino acid sequence: CASSSPGGNIQYF. The complete variable domain, with remaining parts taken from reference TRBV9 and TRBJ2-4, reads DSGVTQTPKHLITATGQRVTLRCSPRSGDLSVYWYQQSLDQGLQFLIQYYNGEERAKGNILERFSAQQFPDLHSELNLSSLELGDSALYFCASSSPGGNIQYFGAGTRLSVL.

This clonotype was picked up a small number of times. This chain links TRBV9 with TRBJ1-1; the D is unclear. Germline V gene lookup returns CDR1 SGDLS and CDR2 YYNGEE. The CDR3 is 17 amino acids. Trimming cost V 0 bases and J 1 base, with 16 bases left between them. DNA for the CDR3: TGTGCCAGCAGCGTAGCTGGAGCAGGTTGGGGGAACACTGAAGCTTTCTTT. Its translation: CASSVAGAGWGNTEAFF.

This sequence joins TRBV20-1 and TRBJ2-7, with 7 bases identical to TRBD2. This CDR3 region has 13 residues. Trimming cost V 2 bases and J 4 bases; bases outside gene matches: 5. Germline assignment: CDR1 DFQATT and CDR2 SNEGSKA (reference sequence). The CDR3 protein is CSARSSGPYEQYF. CDR3 DNA sequence: TGCAGTGCTAGATCTAGCGGCCCGTACGAGCAGTACTTC.

This clonotype was seen at least ten times. The rearrangement uses TRBV2 and TRBJ1-5; the match to TRBD1 covers 10 bases. The germline CDR1 and CDR2 sequences are SNHLY and FYNNEI. The CDR3 sequence is 14 residues long. With 5 bases clipped from V and 5 bases from J, the junction kept 3 bases outside the gene matches. The CDR3 sequence: CASSRTGGYQPQHF. CDR3 coding DNA: TGTGCCAGCAGTCGGACAGGGGGATATCAGCCCCAGCATTTT. Drawing the rest from reference TRBV2 and TRBJ1-5, the complete variable domain is EPEVTQTPSHQVTQMGQEVILRCVPISNHLYFYWYRQILGQKVEFLVSFYNNEISEKSEIFDDQFSVERPDGSNFTLKIRSTKLEDSAMYFCASSRTGGYQPQHFGDGTRLSIL.

The sample holds many counts of this clonotype. The chain joins TRBV7-9 to TRBJ1-4; D might be TRBD1 (6 bases). V lost 5 bases and J 0 bases, leaving 13 bases between the germline ends. This CDR3 region has 16 residues. The V gene's germline CDR1 is SEHNR and CDR2 FQNEAQ (reference sequence). In nucleotides, the CDR3 is TGTGCCAGCAGCACTCGGGACAAATCAACTAATGAAAAACTGTTTTTT. Protein product: CASSTRDKSTNEKLFF.

This chain connects TRBV27 to TRBJ1-1; maybe TRBD1 (6 bases). V lost 2 bases to trimming and J lost 1 base, with 11 bases between them. Germline-derived CDR1 and CDR2 are MNHEY and SMNVEV (reference sequence). This CDR3 is 15 amino acids long. The chain's CDR3 is CASSLTGTPNTEAFF. CDR3 in DNA: TGTGCCAGCAGTTTAACAGGGACCCCGAACACTGAAGCTTTCTTT.

This clonotype was observed at least ten times. The chain is built from TRBV28 and TRBJ1-5; D remains unclear. Germline assignment: CDR1 MDHEN and CDR2 SYDVKM. V lost 3 bases and J 6 bases, leaving 9 bases between the germline ends. This CDR3 region has 13 residues. The CDR3 protein is CASSLMPAQPQHF. Written as DNA, the CDR3 is TGTGCCAGCAGTTTGATGCCGGCTCAGCCCCAGCATTTT.

The DNA of the CDR3 is TGCAGTGCTATTCTAGAAGAGAACTATGGCTACACCTTC. Its protein product is CSAILEENYGYTF. This chain joins TRBV20-1 and TRBJ1-2; D is undetermined. V dropped 4 bases and J dropped 2 bases, with 11 bases sitting between them. The CDR3 runs to 13 residues. Germline CDR1 DFQATT, CDR2 SNEGSKA (reference sequence).

This clonotype turned up a few times. This chain's CDR3 is CSAHLAGVDTQYF. CDR3 DNA: TGCAGTGCCCACCTAGCGGGAGTAGATACGCAGTATTTT. The rearrangement joins TRBV20-1 to TRBJ2-3, with TRBD2 matching over 10 bases. Trimming took 6 bases from V and 5 from J; bases not matched to a gene: 5. In germline, CDR1 is DFQATT, CDR2 SNEGSKA (reference sequence). CDR3 length: 13 residues.

This clonotype came up many times. The V and J genes are TRBV20-1 and TRBJ2-1, with 8 nucleotides matching TRBD2. Per the germline V gene, CDR1 is DFQATT and CDR2 is SNEGSKA (reference sequence). CDR3 size: 16 residues. The V segment lost 2 bases and the J segment 2 bases; nucleotides outside the gene matches: 8. This CDR3 reads CSARPSGSIAYNEQFF. Here the CDR3 DNA reads TGCAGTGCTAGACCGAGCGGGAGTATCGCCTACAATGAGCAGTTCTTC.

Comment on this clonotype: One base away lies a much larger clone, so this may be a sequencing read error. The J gene is TRBJ2-7, the V gene TRBV5-5; tentatively, D is TRBD1 (5 bases). V was clipped by 2 bases and J by 1 base, with 13 bases between them. The germline V gene encodes CDR1 SGHKS and CDR2 YYEKEE (reference sequence). The CDR3 is 15 amino acids. The CDR3 sequence: CASSFWTRGSYEQYF. The CDR3 coding sequence is TGTGCCAGCAGCTTCTGGACAAGGGGTTCCTACGAGCAGTACTTC.

This clonotype was seen repeatedly, ten times or more. The V and J genes are TRBV20-1 and TRBJ2-3, with unresolved D. With 2 bases removed from V and 3 bases from J, the gap between germline ends came to 6 bases. Looked up from germline, CDR1 is DFQATT and CDR2 is SNEGSKA (reference sequence). CDR3 length: 12 residues. The CDR3 coding sequence is TGCAGTGCTAGAATGGAGACAGATACGCAGTATTTT. Its translation: CSARMETDTQYF.

This clonotype was seen repeatedly, ten times or more. V gene TRBV2 combines with J gene TRBJ2-1; 7 positions match TRBD2. This CDR3 spans 15 amino acids. V shed 1 base and J 4 bases; nucleotides not matched to a gene: 4. Looked up from germline, CDR1 is SNHLY and CDR2 is FYNNEI. As DNA, the CDR3 is TGTGCCAGCAGTGAAGGGCTAGCGGAATACAATGAGCAGTTCTTC. Its protein product is CASSEGLAEYNEQFF.

This clonotype has at least ten counts. The chain combines TRBV7-8 with TRBJ2-1, with D unresolved. With 2 bases removed from V and 9 bases from J, the gap between germline ends came to 20 bases. Per germline, CDR1 SGHVS and CDR2 FQNEAQ. The CDR3 has 16 residues. The DNA of the CDR3 is TGTGCCAGCAGCTTACCTATTGGGCACGGAGCGATTGAGCAGTTCTTC. Amino acids: CASSLPIGHGAIEQFF.

This clonotype was counted at least ten times. V is TRBV28 and J is TRBJ2-4, with D possibly being TRBD2 (5 bases). The V gene lost 6 bases and the J gene lost 5 bases, with 20 bases spanning the gap. Germline lookup yields CDR1 MDHEN and CDR2 SYDVKM. The CDR3 totals 16 residues. This CDR3 reads CASSRPGSRHQNIQYF. In DNA, the CDR3 is TGTGCCAGCAGCCGTCCGGGGTCTCGTCACCAAAACATTCAGTACTTC.

This clonotype was detected many times. The chain uses TRBV24-1 and TRBJ1-2; 11 bases are a match to TRBD1. With 3 bases clipped from V and 7 bases from J, the junction kept 12 bases outside the gene matches. This CDR3 has 17 residues. Germline V gene lookup returns CDR1 KGHDR and CDR2 SFDVKD. CDR3: CATSDTRAGDRGFGYTF. The CDR3 DNA follows: TGTGCCACCAGTGATACGCGGGCCGGGGACAGGGGGTTTGGCTACACCTTC.